Following are 16 T cell receptor beta chains from one sample sequenced in a study of blood T cells in healthy people across ages. The use of a sample-barcoded 5' primer and a J-beta primer mix characterized a second PCR of roughly 7 to 11 cycles. TCRdb re-derived calls from the 5' RACE reads in MiXCR, one entry per CDR3 protein. The table includes about 1.7 million distinct CDR3 sequences, 28% detected once. Input material: blood. All receptors come from a woman under 40 in good health.

This clonotype has just a few counts. This chain links TRBV5-1 with TRBJ2-7; D not certain. V was clipped by 2 bases and J by 4 bases, with 13 bases between them. Looked up from germline, CDR1 is SGHRS and CDR2 is YFSETQ. CDR3 size: 14 residues. The CDR3 sequence is CASSFSYGEYEQYF. CDR3 in DNA: TGCGCCAGCAGCTTTTCTTACGGTGAATACGAGCAGTACTTC.

The chain combines TRBV5-1 with TRBJ2-5; 8 bases agree with TRBD1. The CDR3 is made up of 15 amino acids. With V trimmed by 4 bases and J by 4 bases, 9 bases remained unmatched. CDR1 is SGHRS and CDR2 is YFSETQ in the germline V gene. The CDR3 sequence is CASSPATGAGETQYF. CDR3 bases: TGCGCCAGCAGCCCAGCGACAGGGGCGGGAGAGACCCAGTACTTC.

As to this clonotype: This may be a read error: a much more frequent sequence differs by one nucleotide. The chain has TRBV12-3 or TRBV12-4 and TRBJ1-5, with D hard to call. The CDR3 length is 15 residues. This chain's CDR3 is CASSLVAAASQAQHF. In nucleotides, the CDR3 is TGTGCCAGCAGTTTAGTTGCAGCGGCGAGTCAGGCCCAGCATTTT.

V gene TRBV2 combines with J gene TRBJ2-5; D possibly corresponds to TRBD2 (5 bases). The germline V gene has CDR1 SNHLY and CDR2 FYNNEI. V lost 9 bases to trimming and J lost 7 bases, with 21 bases between them. CDR3 length: 14 residues. The CDR3 DNA is TGTGCCAGTGATACTAGTCCCCCACTCGGGACCCAGTACTTC. It translates to CASDTSPPLGTQYF. The full variable domain, rest sourced from reference TRBV2 and TRBJ2-5, is EPEVTQTPSHQVTQMGQEVILRCVPISNHLYFYWYRQILGQKVEFLVSFYNNEISEKSEIFDDQFSVERPDGSNFTLKIRSTKLEDSAMYFCASDTSPPLGTQYFGPGTRLLVL.

The chain uses TRBV3-1 and TRBJ2-5; 8 bases are shared with TRBD2. J lost 1 base, V lost 1 base, and 5 bases had no gene match. The CDR3 covers 16 residues. Germline V CDR1 and CDR2: LGHDT, YNNKEL (reference sequence). The CDR3 DNA reads TGTGCCAGCAGCCAAGTCGCTAGCGGGCCCCAAGAGACCCAGTACTTC. Encoded protein: CASSQVASGPQETQYF.

This clonotype was recorded a few times. The J gene is TRBJ2-4, the V gene TRBV12-3 or TRBV12-4, with D possibly matching TRBD2 (5 bases). This CDR3 contains 18 residues. The germline V and J ends were trimmed by 5 bases and 0 bases, with 20 bases remaining between them. As DNA, the CDR3 is TGTGCCAGCAGTCCCGCTAGGGATGAGGGTCTAGCCAAAAACATTCAGTACTTC. Translated, it gives CASSPARDEGLAKNIQYF.

This clonotype was seen only a few times. V and J are TRBV5-5 and TRBJ2-5; D possibly matches TRBD1 or TRBD2 (5 bases each). CDR1 and CDR2 from the germline V gene are SGHKS and YYEKEE (reference sequence). The CDR3 is 17 residues long. Trimming left V 3 bases short and J 2 bases short, with 20 bases between. The CDR3 DNA reads as TGTGCCAGCAGCTCCATTTTTAGCCGGGGACCACAAGAGACCCAGTACTTC. It codes for CASSSIFSRGPQETQYF.

Worth noting for this clonotype: Given a much more abundant clone one base away, this may be a read error. The V call is TRBV9, the J call TRBJ2-7, with 10 bases identical to TRBD1. The junction had 9 bases not matched to a gene; V was cut back by 0 bases and J by 6 bases. The CDR3 runs to 16 residues. The germline CDR1 and CDR2 sequences are SGDLS and YYNGEE. The CDR3 nucleotides are TGTGCCAGCAGCGTAGTCGAGGGACAGGGGACATCCGAGCAGTACTTC. Its protein product is CASSVVEGQGTSEQYF.

This clonotype was recorded at least ten times. The J gene is TRBJ2-4, the V gene TRBV5-1; D gene ambiguous. The V gene lost 4 bases and the J gene lost 7 bases, with 12 bases spanning the gap. CDR1 and CDR2 from the germline V gene are SGHRS and YFSETQ. This CDR3 is 13 amino acids long. CDR3 nucleotide sequence: TGCGCCAGCAGCGATACTACCCGCAACATTCAGTACTTC. Encoded protein: CASSDTTRNIQYF.

As for this clonotype: This may arise from a read error, as a much more abundant clone is one base away. The chain uses TRBV7-9 and TRBJ2-1; D is possibly TRBD2 (6 bases). The DNA matches TRBJ2-7 better at its end, which makes the J call doubtful. The CDR3 has 12 amino acids. Germline V gives CDR1 SEHNR, CDR2 FQNEAQ (reference sequence). The CDR3, as DNA: TGTGCCAGTGGGATTGGAGGGATTGAGCAGTACTTC. As protein: CASGIGGIEQYF.

This clonotype appeared once. This sequence joins TRBV28 and TRBJ1-6; tentatively, D is TRBD1 (5 bases). Per germline, CDR1 MDHEN and CDR2 SYDVKM. V lost 4 bases, J lost 13 bases, and 17 bases lay in between. The CDR3 is 14 residues long. CDR3 nucleotides: TGTGCCAGCAGTTCGACAGTGGGCCCCCTGCCCCTCCACTTT. It translates to CASSSTVGPLPLHF.

Only a few counts were recorded for this clonotype. The gene calls are TRBV30 and TRBJ2-3; D may correspond to TRBD1 or TRBD2 (6 bases each). Germline V lookup: CDR1 GTSNPN, CDR2 SVGIG (reference sequence). The ends were cut back, 4 bases at V and 4 bases at J, with 21 bases in the middle. The CDR3 has 16 residues. CDR3 bases: TGTGCCTGGAATTCTGAGGGGGGAGAGTTTGCAGATACGCAGTATTTT. It yields the protein CAWNSEGGEFADTQYF. Looking up the rest from reference TRBV30 and TRBJ2-3 gives the full variable domain: SQTIHQWPATLVQPVGSPLSLECTVEGTSNPNLYWYRQAAGRGLQLLFYSVGIGQISSEVPQNLSASRPQDRQFILSSKKLLLSDSGFYLCAWNSEGGEFADTQYFGPGTRLTVL.

The J gene is TRBJ1-2, the V gene TRBV19, with D possibly TRBD1 on 5 matching bases. This CDR3 region has 17 residues. The germline gives CDR1 LNHDA, CDR2 SQIVND (reference sequence). V was pared by 2 bases and J by 4 bases, with 20 bases between. This CDR3 reads CASSISGDRGLPYGYTF. CDR3 DNA: TGTGCCAGTAGTATAAGTGGAGACCGGGGACTGCCCTATGGCTACACCTTC.

This sequence joins TRBV14 and TRBJ2-1, with 13 bases aligning to TRBD2. Trimming cost V 3 bases and J 7 bases; bases outside gene matches: 6. There are 16 residues in the CDR3. Germline V gene sequence: CDR1 SGHDN, CDR2 FVKESK. CDR3 in amino acids: CASSHLTSGRANEQFF. DNA for the CDR3: TGTGCCAGCAGCCACCTTACTAGCGGGAGGGCAAATGAGCAGTTCTTC.

This clonotype was recorded many times. The chain joins TRBV20-1 to TRBJ2-1; a weak D match, TRBD1 (6 bases). The CDR3 spans 13 residues. CDR1 DFQATT and CDR2 SNEGSKA come from the germline V gene (reference sequence). Trimming stripped 0 bases from V and 4 bases from J, with 7 bases between. CDR3 residues: CSAREGGYNEQFF. CDR3 DNA sequence: TGCAGTGCTAGAGAAGGGGGTTACAATGAGCAGTTCTTC.

The J gene is TRBJ2-3, the V gene TRBV11-2, with 7 bases that match TRBD1. The CDR3 has 16 amino acids. Germline CDR1 and CDR2: SGHAT and FQNNGV. Unmatched junction bases numbered 8, after V lost 3 bases and J lost 2 bases. CDR3 sequence: CASSFTRDSITDTQYF. The DNA of the CDR3 is TGTGCCAGCAGCTTTACCCGGGACAGCATCACAGATACGCAGTATTTT.